The clone carrying this T cell receptor (beta chain) has ten or more counts. What it binds is unknown. Trimming removed 5 bases from V and 8 bases from J, with 19 bases in between. This CDR3 has 15 residues. According to the study, TCR beta libraries were built with iRepertoire HTBI primers and CDR3-region Arm-PCR. TCRdb ran MiXCR on the multiplex PCR reads and lists one entry per CDR3 protein. Of a few hundred thousand distinct CDR3 sequences listed, 23% are singletons. The data are from a study of regulatory T cells in long-lasting Graves disease. Study results and caveats: Accuracy was possibly reduced by small sample size.

The time point is: persistent/refractory GD, antithyroid drugs over 5 years with positive TRAb. RNA from PBMCs was the source of the TCR library. Sequences were derived from peripheral blood mononuclear cells (PBMCs), sampled when the disease was refractory, from a patient treated with antithyroid drugs. The chain combines TRBV12-3 or TRBV12-4 with TRBJ2-4; either TRBD1 or TRBD2 may supply D (6 bases each). The sequence was collected from a female donor with Graves disease. The CDR3 spells CASSLPGHGGDIQYF. CDR3 coding DNA: TGTGCCAGCAGTCTCCCGGGACATGGCGGGGACATTCAGTACTTC.